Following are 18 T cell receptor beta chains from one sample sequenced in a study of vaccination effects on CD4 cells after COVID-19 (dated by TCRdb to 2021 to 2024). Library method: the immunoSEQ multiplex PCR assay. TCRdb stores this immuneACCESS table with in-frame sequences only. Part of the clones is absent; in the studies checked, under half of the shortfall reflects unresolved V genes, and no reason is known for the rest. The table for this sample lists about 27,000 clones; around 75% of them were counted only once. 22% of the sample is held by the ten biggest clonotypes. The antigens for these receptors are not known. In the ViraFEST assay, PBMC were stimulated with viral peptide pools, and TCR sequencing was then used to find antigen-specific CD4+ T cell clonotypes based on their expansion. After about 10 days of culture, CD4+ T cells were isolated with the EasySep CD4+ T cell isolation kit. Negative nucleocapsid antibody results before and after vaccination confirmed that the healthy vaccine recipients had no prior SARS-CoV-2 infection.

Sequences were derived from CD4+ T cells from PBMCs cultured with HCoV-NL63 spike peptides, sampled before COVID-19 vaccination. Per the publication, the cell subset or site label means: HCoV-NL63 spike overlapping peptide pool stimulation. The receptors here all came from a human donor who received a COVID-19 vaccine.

The CDR3 sequence is CASSSGTGRGEQYF. The CDR3 DNA is TGTGCCAGCAGCTCCGGGACAGGGAGGGGCGAGCAGTACTTC. The rearrangement uses TRBV5-4 and TRBJ2-7, with TRBD1 identical over 9 bases. Germline V gives CDR1 SGHNT, CDR2 YYREEE (reference sequence). The CDR3 length is 14 residues. With V trimmed by 3 bases and J by 6 bases, 7 bases remained unmatched. Combining the CDR3 with reference TRBV5-4 and TRBJ2-7 gives the whole variable domain ETGVTQSPTHLIKTRGQQVTLRCSSQSGHNTVSWYQQALGQGPQFIFQYYREEENGRGNFPPRFSGLQFPNYSSELNVNALELDDSALYLCASSSGTGRGEQYFGPGTRLTVT.

This CDR3 reads CSAQQGGTQYF. CDR3 in DNA: TGCAGTGCACAACAAGGGGGTACGCAGTATTTT. The V and J genes are TRBV20-1 and TRBJ2-3; D is possibly TRBD1 (6 bases). The CDR3 covers 11 residues. Trimming left V 6 bases short and J 8 bases short, with 12 bases between. Looked up from germline, CDR1 is DFQATT and CDR2 is SNEGSKA (reference sequence).

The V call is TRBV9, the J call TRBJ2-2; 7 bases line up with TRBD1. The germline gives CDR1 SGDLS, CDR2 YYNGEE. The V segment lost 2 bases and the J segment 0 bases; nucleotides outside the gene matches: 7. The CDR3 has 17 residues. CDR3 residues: CASSVLGGFSNTGELFF. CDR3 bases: TGTGCCAGCAGCGTTCTAGGGGGCTTCTCGAACACCGGGGAGCTGTTTTTT.

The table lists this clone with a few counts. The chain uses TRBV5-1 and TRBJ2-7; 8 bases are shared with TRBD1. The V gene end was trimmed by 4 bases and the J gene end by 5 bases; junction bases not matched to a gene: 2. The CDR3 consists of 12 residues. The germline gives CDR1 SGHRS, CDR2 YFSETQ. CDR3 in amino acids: CASSLTGDEQYF. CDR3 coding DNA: TGCGCCAGCAGCCTGACAGGGGACGAGCAGTACTTC.

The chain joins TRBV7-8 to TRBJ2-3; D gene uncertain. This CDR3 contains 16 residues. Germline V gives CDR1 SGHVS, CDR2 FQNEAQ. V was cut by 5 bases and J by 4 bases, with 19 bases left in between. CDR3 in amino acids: CASSPETPGSSDTQYF. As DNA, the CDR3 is TGTGCCAGCAGCCCAGAGACCCCCGGTAGCTCAGATACGCAGTATTTT.

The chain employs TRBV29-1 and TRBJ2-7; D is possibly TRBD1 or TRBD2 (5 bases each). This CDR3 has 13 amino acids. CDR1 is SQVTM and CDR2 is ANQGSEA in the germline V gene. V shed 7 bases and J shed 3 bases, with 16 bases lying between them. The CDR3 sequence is CSGGRGPSYEQYF. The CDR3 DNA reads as TGCAGCGGAGGACGGGGCCCTAGCTACGAGCAGTACTTC.

The CDR3 is CASKGGGRVSTDTQYF. CDR3 bases: TGTGCCAGCAAAGGAGGCGGGAGGGTAAGCACAGATACGCAGTATTTT. The chain joins TRBV27 to TRBJ2-3, with 9 positions matching TRBD2. The V and J ends lost 7 bases and 0 bases, in that order; junction bases with no gene match: 8. The germline V gene has CDR1 MNHEY and CDR2 SMNVEV (reference sequence). The CDR3 is made up of 16 amino acids.

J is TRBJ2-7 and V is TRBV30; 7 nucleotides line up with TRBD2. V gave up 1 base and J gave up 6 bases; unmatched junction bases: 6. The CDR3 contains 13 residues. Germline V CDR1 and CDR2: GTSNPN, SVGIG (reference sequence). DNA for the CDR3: TGTGCCTGGAGTGCGGGGAGGGAGCGCGAGCAGTACTTC. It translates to CAWSAGREREQYF. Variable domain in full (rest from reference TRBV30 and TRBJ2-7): SQTIHQWPATLVQPVGSPLSLECTVEGTSNPNLYWYRQAAGRGLQLLFYSVGIGQISSEVPQNLSASRPQDRQFILSSKKLLLSDSGFYLCAWSAGREREQYFGPGTRLTVT.

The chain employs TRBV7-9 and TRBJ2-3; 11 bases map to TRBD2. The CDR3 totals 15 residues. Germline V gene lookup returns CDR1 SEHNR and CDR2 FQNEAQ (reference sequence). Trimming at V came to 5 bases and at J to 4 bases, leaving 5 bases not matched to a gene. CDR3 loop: CASSRLAGTSDTQYF. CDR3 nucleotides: TGTGCCAGCAGCCGACTAGCGGGGACCTCAGATACGCAGTATTTT.

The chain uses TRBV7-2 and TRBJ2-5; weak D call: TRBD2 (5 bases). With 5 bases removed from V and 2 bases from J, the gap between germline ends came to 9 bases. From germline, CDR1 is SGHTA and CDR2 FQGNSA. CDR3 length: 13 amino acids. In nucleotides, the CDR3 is TGTGCCAGCAGCCCAGGACTGCAAGAGACCCAGTACTTC. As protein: CASSPGLQETQYF.

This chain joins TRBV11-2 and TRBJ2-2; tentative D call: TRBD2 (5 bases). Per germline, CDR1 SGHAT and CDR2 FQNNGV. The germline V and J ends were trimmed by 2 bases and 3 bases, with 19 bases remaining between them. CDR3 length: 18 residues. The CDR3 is CASSLIVATRRDTGELFF. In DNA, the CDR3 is TGTGCCAGCAGCTTAATCGTAGCGACTCGACGGGACACCGGGGAGCTGTTTTTT. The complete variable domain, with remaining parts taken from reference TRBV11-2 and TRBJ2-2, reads EAGVAQSPRYKIIEKRQSVAFWCNPISGHATLYWYQQILGQGPKLLIQFQNNGVVDDSQLPKDRFSAERLKGVDSTLKIQPAKLEDSAVYLCASSLIVATRRDTGELFFGEGSRLTVL.

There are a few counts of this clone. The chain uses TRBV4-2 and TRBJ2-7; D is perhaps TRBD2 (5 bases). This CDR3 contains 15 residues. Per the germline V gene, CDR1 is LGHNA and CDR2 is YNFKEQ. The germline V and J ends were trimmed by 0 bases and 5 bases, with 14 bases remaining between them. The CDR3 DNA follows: TGTGCCAGCAGCCAAGATGGCGGGCTCCCTAACGAGCAGTACTTC. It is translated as CASSQDGGLPNEQYF.

The CDR3 sequence is CASSRGAYSNQPQHF. The CDR3 DNA is TGTGCCAGCAGCCGGGGGGCATATAGCAATCAGCCCCAGCATTTT. This sequence joins TRBV3-1 (or the pseudogene TRBV3-2) and TRBJ1-5; tentatively, D is TRBD1 (6 bases). CDR1 is LGHDT and CDR2 is YNNKEL in the germline V gene (reference sequence). The CDR3 totals 15 residues. The V gene lost 4 bases and the J gene lost 0 bases, with 10 bases spanning the gap.

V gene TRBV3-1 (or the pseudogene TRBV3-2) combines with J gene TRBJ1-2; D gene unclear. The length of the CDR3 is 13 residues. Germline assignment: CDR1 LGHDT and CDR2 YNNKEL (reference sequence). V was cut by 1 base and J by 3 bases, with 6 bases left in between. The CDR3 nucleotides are TGTGCCAGCAGCCAAGGGCCACACTATGGCTACACCTTC. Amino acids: CASSQGPHYGYTF.

The CDR3 region is CASSQQSAQVAYNEQFF. The CDR3 nucleotides read TGCGCCAGCAGCCAGCAATCGGCACAGGTGGCATACAATGAGCAGTTCTTC. This chain joins TRBV4-3 and TRBJ2-1; D possibly corresponds to TRBD1 (5 bases). The CDR3 loop spans 17 amino acids. CDR1 LGHNA and CDR2 YSLEER come from the germline V gene. Deletions cut 3 bases from V and 4 bases from J, with 19 bases between.

This CDR3 reads CASLGTGTTEAFF. The CDR3 DNA follows: TGTGCCAGCCTGGGGACAGGGACCACTGAAGCTTTCTTT. The chain combines TRBV2 with TRBJ1-1; 9 positions match TRBD1. Germline assignment: CDR1 SNHLY and CDR2 FYNNEI. This CDR3 comprises 13 residues. V trimming: 8 bases; J trimming: 4 bases; junction bases outside the gene matches: 5. The full variable domain, with the rest looked up from reference TRBV2 and TRBJ1-1, is EPEVTQTPSHQVTQMGQEVILRCVPISNHLYFYWYRQILGQKVEFLVSFYNNEISEKSEIFDDQFSVERPDGSNFTLKIRSTKLEDSAMYFCASLGTGTTEAFFGQGTRLTVV.

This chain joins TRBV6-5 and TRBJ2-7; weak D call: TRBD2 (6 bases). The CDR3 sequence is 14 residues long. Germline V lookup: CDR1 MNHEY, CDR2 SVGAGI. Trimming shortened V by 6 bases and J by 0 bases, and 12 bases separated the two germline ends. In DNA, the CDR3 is TGTGCCAGCAGGGGACGGGGGAGCTCCTACGAGCAGTACTTC. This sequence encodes CASRGRGSSYEQYF.

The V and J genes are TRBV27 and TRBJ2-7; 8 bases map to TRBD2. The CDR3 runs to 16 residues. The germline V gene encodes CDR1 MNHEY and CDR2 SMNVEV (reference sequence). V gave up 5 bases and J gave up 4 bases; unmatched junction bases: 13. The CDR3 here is CASSPPRGSGVYEQYF. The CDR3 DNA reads TGTGCCAGCAGTCCCCCGAGGGGTAGCGGGGTTTACGAGCAGTACTTC.